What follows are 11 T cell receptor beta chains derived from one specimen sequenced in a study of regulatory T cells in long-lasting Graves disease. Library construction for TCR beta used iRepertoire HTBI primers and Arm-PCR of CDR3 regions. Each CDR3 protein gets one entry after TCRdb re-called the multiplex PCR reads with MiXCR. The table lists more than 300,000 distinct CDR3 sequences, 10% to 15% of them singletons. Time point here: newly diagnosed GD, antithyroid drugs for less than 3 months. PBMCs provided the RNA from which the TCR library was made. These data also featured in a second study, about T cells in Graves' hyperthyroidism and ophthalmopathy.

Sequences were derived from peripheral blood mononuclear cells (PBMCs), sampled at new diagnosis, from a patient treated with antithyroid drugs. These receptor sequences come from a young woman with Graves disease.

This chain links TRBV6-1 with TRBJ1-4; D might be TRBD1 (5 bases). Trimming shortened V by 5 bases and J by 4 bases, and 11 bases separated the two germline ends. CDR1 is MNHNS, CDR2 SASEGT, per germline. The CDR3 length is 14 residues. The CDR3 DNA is TGTGCCAGCAGTCCGGTGGGGGTTAATGAAAAACTGTTTTTT. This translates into CASSPVGVNEKLFF.

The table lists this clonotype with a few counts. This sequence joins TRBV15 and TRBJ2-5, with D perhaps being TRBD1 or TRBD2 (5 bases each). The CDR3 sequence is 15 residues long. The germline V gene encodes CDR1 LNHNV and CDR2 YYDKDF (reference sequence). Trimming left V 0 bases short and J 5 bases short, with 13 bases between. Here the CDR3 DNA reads TGTGCCACCAGCAGAGATGAGGGACCCCAGGAGACCCAGTACTTC. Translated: CATSRDEGPQETQYF.

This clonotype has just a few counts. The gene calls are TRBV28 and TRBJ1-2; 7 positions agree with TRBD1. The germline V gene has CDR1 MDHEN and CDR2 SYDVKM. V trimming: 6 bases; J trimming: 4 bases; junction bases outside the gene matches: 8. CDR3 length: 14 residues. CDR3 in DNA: TGTGCCAGCAGAGACTCCGGGACAGCCTATGGCTACACCTTC. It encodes CASRDSGTAYGYTF.

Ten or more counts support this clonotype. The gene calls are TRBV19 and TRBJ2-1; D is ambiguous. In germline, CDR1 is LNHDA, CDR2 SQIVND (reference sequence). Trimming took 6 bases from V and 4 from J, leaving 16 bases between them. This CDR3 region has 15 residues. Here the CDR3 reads CASSPEEESYNEQFF. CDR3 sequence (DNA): TGTGCCAGTAGCCCCGAAGAGGAGTCTTACAATGAGCAGTTCTTC. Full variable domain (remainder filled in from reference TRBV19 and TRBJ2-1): DGGITQSPKYLFRKEGQNVTLSCEQNLNHDAMYWYRQDPGQGLRLIYYSQIVNDFQKGDIAEGYSVSREKKESFPLTVTSAQKNPTAFYLCASSPEEESYNEQFFGPGTRLTVL.

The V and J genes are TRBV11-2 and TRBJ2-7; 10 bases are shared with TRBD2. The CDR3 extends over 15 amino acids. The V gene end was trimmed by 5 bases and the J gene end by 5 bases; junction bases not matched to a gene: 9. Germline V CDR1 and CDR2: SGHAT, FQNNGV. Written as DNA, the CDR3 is TGTGCCAGCAGCCTCTCTAGCGGGAGTAACGACGAGCAGTACTTC. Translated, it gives CASSLSSGSNDEQYF. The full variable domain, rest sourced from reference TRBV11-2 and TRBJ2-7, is EAGVAQSPRYKIIEKRQSVAFWCNPISGHATLYWYQQILGQGPKLLIQFQNNGVVDDSQLPKDRFSAERLKGVDSTLKIQPAKLEDSAVYLCASSLSSGSNDEQYFGPGTRLTVT.

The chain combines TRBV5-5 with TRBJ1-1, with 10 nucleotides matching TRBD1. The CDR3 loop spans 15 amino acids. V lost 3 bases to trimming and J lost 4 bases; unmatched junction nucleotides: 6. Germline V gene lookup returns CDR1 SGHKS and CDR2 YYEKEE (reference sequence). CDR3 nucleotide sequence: TGTGCCAGCAGCTACGGACAGGGGGGAAGCACTGAAGCTTTCTTT. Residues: CASSYGQGGSTEAFF.

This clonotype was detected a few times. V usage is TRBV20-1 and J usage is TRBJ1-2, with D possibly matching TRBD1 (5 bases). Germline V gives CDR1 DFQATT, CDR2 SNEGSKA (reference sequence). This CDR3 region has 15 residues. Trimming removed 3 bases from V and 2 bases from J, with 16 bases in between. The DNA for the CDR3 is TGCAGTGCTAGGGACCGCGGGACTGGAAACTATGGCTACACCTTC. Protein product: CSARDRGTGNYGYTF.

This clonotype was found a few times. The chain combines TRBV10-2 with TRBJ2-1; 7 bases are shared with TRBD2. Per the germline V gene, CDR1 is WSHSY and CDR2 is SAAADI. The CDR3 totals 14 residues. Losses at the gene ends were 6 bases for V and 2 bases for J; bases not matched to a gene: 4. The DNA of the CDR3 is TGCGCCAGCAGCCTAGCGGCCCCCTACAATGAGCAGTTCTTC. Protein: CASSLAAPYNEQFF.

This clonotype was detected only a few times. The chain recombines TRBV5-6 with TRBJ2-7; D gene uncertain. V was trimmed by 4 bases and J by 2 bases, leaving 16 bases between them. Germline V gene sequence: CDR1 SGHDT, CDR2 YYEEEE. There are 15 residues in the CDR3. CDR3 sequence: CASSLFQIGPYEQYV. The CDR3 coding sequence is TGTGCCAGCAGCCTCTTCCAGATCGGGCCCTACGAGCAGTACGTC.

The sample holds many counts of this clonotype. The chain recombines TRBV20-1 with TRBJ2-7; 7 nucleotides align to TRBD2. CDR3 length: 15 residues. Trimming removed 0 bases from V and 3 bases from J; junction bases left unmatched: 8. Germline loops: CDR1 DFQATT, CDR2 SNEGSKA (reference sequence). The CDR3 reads CSARESSGGDYEQYF. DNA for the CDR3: TGCAGTGCTAGAGAAAGTTCGGGGGGTGACTACGAGCAGTACTTC.

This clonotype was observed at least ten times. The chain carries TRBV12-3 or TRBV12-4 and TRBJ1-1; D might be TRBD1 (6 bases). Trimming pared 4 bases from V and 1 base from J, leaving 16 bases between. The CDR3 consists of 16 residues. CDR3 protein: CASSSDVRGANTEAFF. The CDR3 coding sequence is TGTGCCAGCAGTTCCGACGTGCGGGGGGCGAACACTGAAGCTTTCTTT.